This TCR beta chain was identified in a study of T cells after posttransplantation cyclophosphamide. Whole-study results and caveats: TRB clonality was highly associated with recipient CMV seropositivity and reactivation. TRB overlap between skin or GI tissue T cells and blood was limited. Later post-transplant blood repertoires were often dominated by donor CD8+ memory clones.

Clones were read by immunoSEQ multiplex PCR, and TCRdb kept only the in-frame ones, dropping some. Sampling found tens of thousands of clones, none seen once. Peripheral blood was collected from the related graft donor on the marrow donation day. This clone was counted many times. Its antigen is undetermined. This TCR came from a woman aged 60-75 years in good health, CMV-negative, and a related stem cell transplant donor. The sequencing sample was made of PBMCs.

The DNA for the CDR3 is TGTGCCAGCAGTTCCCGTAAGAAGGGCATTGAAGCTTTCTTT. Translation gives CASSSRKKGIEAFF. The chain uses TRBV28 and TRBJ1-1; D is unresolved. Germline lookup yields CDR1 MDHEN and CDR2 SYDVKM. The CDR3 has 14 amino acids. V lost 4 bases, J lost 7 bases, and 16 bases lay in between. The variable domain in full, completed from reference TRBV28 and TRBJ1-1, reads DVKVTQSSRYLVKRTGEKVFLECVQDMDHENMFWYRQDPGLGLRLIYFSYDVKMKEKGDIPEGYSVSREKKERFSLILESASTNQTSMYLCASSSRKKGIEAFFGQGTRLTVV.